This T cell receptor (beta chain) was recovered during a study of kidney transplant recipient with SARS-CoV-2 infection. CDR3 size: 15 residues. V was clipped by 4 bases and J by 2 bases, with 11 bases between them. One entry per CDR3 protein, called by TCRdb with MiXCR from the reads. The sample lists fewer than 250,000 distinct CDR3 sequences; around 30% were seen once. This clonotype was detected many times. The rearrangement uses TRBV12-3 or TRBV12-4 and TRBJ2-2; no clear D gene. This TCR was sampled from a male patient in his thirties who had COVID-19 and was a kidney transplant recipient. Part of the T cell pool may stem from the graft donor. Sequences were derived from a blood sample, sampled at baseline and around day 120 from a kidney transplant recipient. The CDR3 DNA reads as TGTGCCAGCAGTTCACCAGTGGGAAACACCGGGGAGCTGTTTTTT. Residues: CASSSPVGNTGELFF.